This T cell receptor (beta chain) was sequenced in a study of OX40 agonist ivuxolimab in advanced cancers. Across the whole study: Dosing consisted of intravenous ivuxolimab at 0.01 to 10 mg/kg every 2 weeks. Two cutaneous melanoma patients and one hepatocellular carcinoma patient, three in all, had partial responses.

Prior autoimmune disease or systemic immunosuppression barred patients. Produced via immunoSEQ multiplex PCR; TCRdb's table is partial and in-frame only. Counted here are 80,000 or so clones, roughly 81% occurring once; the ten biggest clones make up around a quarter. The V end was cut by 0 bases, the J end by 6 bases, with 11 bases between. Germline CDR1 WNHNN, CDR2 SYGVQD (reference sequence). The CDR3 consists of 14 residues. The chain uses TRBV10-1 and TRBJ1-2; D is undetermined. The sample was CD4+ or CD8+ T cells sorted from blood, taken in a trial of the OX40 agonist ivuxolimab. This TCR came from an adult with an advanced solid tumor such as melanoma, head and neck, liver or kidney cancer. The CDR3 region has the DNA TGCGCCAGCAGTGAGTCCACAGAACTTGATGGCTACACCTTC. As protein: CASSESTELDGYTF.